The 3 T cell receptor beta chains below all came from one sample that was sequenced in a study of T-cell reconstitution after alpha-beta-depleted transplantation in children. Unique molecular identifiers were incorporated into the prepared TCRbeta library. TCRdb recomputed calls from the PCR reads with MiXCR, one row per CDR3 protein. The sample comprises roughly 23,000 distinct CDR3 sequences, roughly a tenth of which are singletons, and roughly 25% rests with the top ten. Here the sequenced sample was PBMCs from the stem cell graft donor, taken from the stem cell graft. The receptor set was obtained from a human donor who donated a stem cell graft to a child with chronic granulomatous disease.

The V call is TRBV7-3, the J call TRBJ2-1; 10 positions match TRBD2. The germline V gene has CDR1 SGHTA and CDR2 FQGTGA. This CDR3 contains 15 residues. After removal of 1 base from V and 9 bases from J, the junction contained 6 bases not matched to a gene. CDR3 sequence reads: CASSLMLAGEGEQFF. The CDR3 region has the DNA TGTGCCAGCAGCTTAATGCTAGCGGGGGAGGGTGAGCAGTTCTTC.

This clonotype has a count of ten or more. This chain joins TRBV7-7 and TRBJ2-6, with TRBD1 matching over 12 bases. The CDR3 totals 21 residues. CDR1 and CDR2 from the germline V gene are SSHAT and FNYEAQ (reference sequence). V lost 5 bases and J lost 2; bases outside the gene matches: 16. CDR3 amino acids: CASSLSSGQGALWAGANVLTF. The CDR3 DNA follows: TGTGCCAGCAGCCTAAGTTCGGGACAGGGGGCACTCTGGGCTGGGGCCAACGTCCTGACTTTC.

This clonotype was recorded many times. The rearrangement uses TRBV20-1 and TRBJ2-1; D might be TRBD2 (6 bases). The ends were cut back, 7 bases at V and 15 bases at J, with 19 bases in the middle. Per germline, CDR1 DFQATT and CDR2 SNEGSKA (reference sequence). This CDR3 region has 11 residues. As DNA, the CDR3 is TGCAGTGGCTGGGACGAGTGGGGAGGGTTCTTC. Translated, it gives CSGWDEWGGFF.